These T cell receptor beta chains were read from a single sample in a study of radiotherapy plus CTLA-4 blockade in lung cancer. The repertoire was sequenced with immunoSEQ multiplex PCR; TCRdb's copy has only in-frame clones and lacks some. The data contain 30,000 to 40,000 clones, less than 75% of them singletons. Sequencing was performed on peripheral blood, taken from a patient treated with radiotherapy plus ipilimumab. The receptors here all came from a human donor with non-small cell lung cancer who had stable disease on radiotherapy plus ipilimumab. CDR3s include the opening cysteine and the closing phenylalanine or tryptophan. The D gene is left open where the match is weak. For some rows the clone size is stated as once, few or many, or as a class when expanded; others skip it.

clone_size	v_call	j_call	d_call	cdr3_aa	cdr3_nt
NA	TRBV6-1	TRBJ2-7	TRBD2	CASGTRVEQYF	TGTGCCAGCGGGACTAGGGTCGAGCAGTACTTC
few	TRBV5-6	TRBJ1-5	NA	CASSFGGQPQHF	TGTGCCAGCAGCTTCGGGGGTCAGCCCCAGCATTTT
NA	TRBV19	TRBJ1-5	NA	CASSPVGDNQPQHF	TGTGCCAGTAGTCCGGTGGGGGACAATCAGCCCCAGCATTTT
NA	TRBV7-2	TRBJ2-7	NA	CASSLEGLYEQYF	TGTGCCAGCAGCTTAGAGGGGTTATACGAGCAGTACTTC
NA	TRBV7-2	TRBJ2-7	NA	CASSSRFVNEQYF	TGTGCCAGCAGCTCCCGATTTGTAAACGAGCAGTACTTC
NA	TRBV6-4	TRBJ1-1	TRBD1	CASSYSTGTGTSPQAFF	TGTGCCAGCAGTTACTCAACCGGGACAGGGACTTCGCCTCAAGCTTTCTTT
few	TRBV5-1	TRBJ2-2	NA	CASSLGQAYTGELFF	TGCGCCAGCAGCTTGGGACAGGCGTACACCGGGGAGCTGTTTTTT
NA	TRBV6-6	TRBJ1-1	NA	CASRRVAEAFF	TGTGCCAGCAGGCGGGTCGCTGAAGCTTTCTTT
NA	TRBV5-4	TRBJ2-1	TRBD1	CASSLATGNNEQFF	TGTGCCAGCAGCTTGGCGACAGGGAACAATGAGCAGTTCTTC
NA	TRBV7-2	TRBJ2-3	TRBD2	CASSFSSGSTDTQYF	TGTGCCAGCAGCTTCTCTAGCGGGAGCACAGATACGCAGTATTTT
once	TRBV2	TRBJ1-2	NA	CASSDQQGFYGYTF	TGTGCCAGCAGTGACCAGCAGGGTTTCTATGGCTACACCTTC
NA	TRBV28	TRBJ1-2	NA	CASSLPGWGFDGYTF	TGTGCCAGCAGTTTACCGGGATGGGGGTTCGATGGCTACACCTTC
NA	TRBV6-6	TRBJ1-2	NA	CASSNQVAGYTF	TGTGCCAGCAGTAACCAGGTTGCTGGCTACACCTTC
NA	TRBV29-1	TRBJ2-1	TRBD2	CSVDGTSGRGANEQFF	TGCAGCGTTGATGGGACTAGCGGGAGAGGCGCGAATGAGCAGTTCTTC
NA	TRBV6-4	TRBJ2-1	NA	CASSPETNHEQFF	TGTGCCAGCAGCCCTGAGACTAATCATGAGCAGTTCTTC